The 17 T cell receptor beta chains reported below all come from one sample, sequenced in a study of T-cell reconstitution after alpha-beta-depleted transplantation in children. The TCRbeta library was prepared with unique molecular identifiers. TCRdb reprocessed the PCR reads via MiXCR and lists one record per CDR3 protein. Of 250,000 to 300,000 distinct CDR3 sequences in the sample, 11% were seen once. This sample comprised peripheral blood, obtained 180 days after TCRalphabeta/CD19-depleted stem cell transplant. The receptors stem from a male patient aged 2 to 9 who had a stem cell transplant for chronic granulomatous disease, so the T cells may come from the graft donor.

This clonotype was seen repeatedly, ten times or more. Written as DNA, the CDR3 is TGCAGTGCTAGAACCCACCTCCGGATGAACACTGAAGCTTTCTTT. Translated, it gives CSARTHLRMNTEAFF. The chain uses TRBV20-1 and TRBJ1-1; D unclear. The CDR3 is 15 amino acids. With 2 bases removed from V and 0 bases from J, the gap between germline ends came to 13 bases. From germline, CDR1 is DFQATT and CDR2 SNEGSKA (reference sequence).

This clonotype was observed a few times. The chain uses TRBV7-9 and TRBJ2-1; 14 bases align to TRBD2. J gave up 2 bases and V 3 bases, and 6 bases lay outside the gene matches. Germline loops: CDR1 SEHNR, CDR2 FQNEAQ (reference sequence). The CDR3 consists of 18 residues. The CDR3 protein is CASSFGTSGRSTYNEQFF. DNA for the CDR3: TGTGCCAGCAGCTTTGGGACTAGCGGGAGAAGCACCTACAATGAGCAGTTCTTC.

With respect to this clonotype: This clone may be a read error of a much larger clone one base away. The rearrangement joins TRBV20-1 to TRBJ2-2; D unresolved. Germline CDR1 DFQATT, CDR2 SNEGSKA (reference sequence). The CDR3 contains 13 residues. CDR3 sequence reads: CNARTANTGELFF. CDR3 sequence (DNA): TGCAATGCTAGAACAGCGAACACCGGGGAGCTGTTTTTT.

This rearrangement joins TRBV7-9 to TRBJ2-7; 7 bases are a match to TRBD1. Germline assignment: CDR1 SEHNR and CDR2 FQNEAQ (reference sequence). The V and J ends lost 7 bases and 4 bases, in that order; junction bases with no gene match: 7. This CDR3 has 13 residues. In DNA, the CDR3 is TGTGCCAGCACCTCGCAACAGGGGTACGAGCAGTACTTC. Translation: CASTSQQGYEQYF.

Ten or more counts support this clonotype. J is TRBJ2-7 and V is TRBV30; possible D gene TRBD2, 6 bases. The CDR3 extends over 13 amino acids. Germline V gene lookup returns CDR1 GTSNPN and CDR2 SVGIG (reference sequence). V was shortened by 4 bases and J by 3 bases, with 13 bases between the two germline ends. The CDR3 nucleotides read TGTGCCTGGAAACCCCGGGGGATCTACGAGCAGTACTTC. As protein: CAWKPRGIYEQYF.

This clonotype was observed many times. The rearrangement uses TRBV7-2 and TRBJ2-1, with D perhaps matching TRBD1 or TRBD2 (5 bases each). With 8 bases removed from V and 2 bases from J, the gap between germline ends came to 10 bases. In germline, CDR1 is SGHTA, CDR2 FQGNSA. This CDR3 region has 13 residues. The CDR3 is CASGRDPYNEQFF. The CDR3 DNA reads TGTGCCAGCGGTAGGGACCCCTACAATGAGCAGTTCTTC.

The chain carries TRBV7-2 and TRBJ2-2; D not certain. CDR1 is SGHTA, CDR2 FQGNSA, per germline. The CDR3 loop spans 13 amino acids. V dropped 8 bases and J dropped 6 bases, with 13 bases sitting between them. The CDR3 bases are TGTGCCAGCGGCGCCTATGAGGCCGGGGAGCTGTTTTTT. It yields the protein CASGAYEAGELFF.

This clonotype was counted many times. Written as DNA, the CDR3 is TGCGCCAGCAGCCAAGAGGCGGGAGCAGAGACCCAGTACTTC. The encoded protein is CASSQEAGAETQYF. V and J are TRBV4-3 and TRBJ2-5, with 7 bases identical to TRBD2. Unmatched junction bases numbered 2, after V lost 0 bases and J lost 4 bases. Germline CDR1 is LGHNA and CDR2 is YSLEER. This CDR3 has 14 residues.

This clonotype was detected many times. The rearrangement uses TRBV9 and TRBJ2-7; TRBD2 agrees at 7 bases. The ends lost 3 bases at V and 4 bases at J; junction bases unmatched: 10. CDR1 and CDR2 (germline): SGDLS, YYNGEE. This CDR3 is 15 amino acids long. The CDR3 DNA reads TGTGCCAGCAGCGGGGGTGGGCTAGCGGAGTACGAGCAGTACTTC. Its protein product is CASSGGGLAEYEQYF.

Concerning this clonotype itself: Just one base apart from a much larger clone, this may be a read error. This chain uses TRBV21-1 with TRBJ2-7; TRBD1, the table's D call, lacks a check against the DNA. TRBV21-1 is noted as a pseudogene. This CDR3 region has 15 residues. CDR3 sequence reads: CVSSPPRRPLYEQYF. As DNA, the CDR3 is TGTGTCAGCAGCCCCCCCAGGCGCCCACTCTACGAGCAGTACTTC.

At least ten counts were recorded for this clonotype. The rearrangement joins TRBV6-6 to TRBJ1-2; TRBD1 aligns across 7 bases. V gave up 6 bases and J gave up 7 bases; unmatched junction bases: 8. This CDR3 is 13 amino acids long. Germline values: CDR1 MNHNY, CDR2 SVGAGI (reference sequence). The CDR3 spells CASSEDRFAGYTF. The CDR3 DNA is TGTGCCAGCAGCGAGGACAGGTTCGCTGGCTACACCTTC.

The rearrangement links TRBV5-4 to TRBJ2-7; 12 bases map to TRBD2. V was pared by 2 bases and J by 6 bases, with 3 bases of the junction left unmatched. Germline V gene data show CDR1 as SGHNT and CDR2 as YYREEE (reference sequence). There are 14 residues in the CDR3. CDR3 amino acids: CASSFGLAGTEQYF. The CDR3 bases are TGTGCCAGCAGCTTCGGACTAGCGGGAACCGAGCAGTACTTC.

Concerning this clonotype itself: Being one base from a much bigger clone, this may be a read error. The chain joins TRBV10-3 to TRBJ2-6; D call uncertain. Deletions cut 3 bases from V and 0 bases from J, with 12 bases between. The CDR3 extends over 17 amino acids. Germline V gene sequence: CDR1 ENHRY, CDR2 SYGVKD. In nucleotides, the CDR3 is TGTGCCATCAGTGATTTAGATACGGGCTCTGGGGCCAACGTCCTGACTTTC. Amino acid sequence: CAISDLDTGSGANVLTF.

This clonotype was observed a handful of times. The chain employs TRBV12-3 or TRBV12-4 and TRBJ1-1; a weak D match, TRBD1 (6 bases). Trimming shortened V by 6 bases and J by 3 bases, and 20 bases separated the two germline ends. The CDR3 totals 16 residues. The CDR3 protein is CASSPGGRGRYTEAFF. The CDR3 nucleotides are TGTGCCAGCAGCCCTGGGGGGAGGGGGAGGTACACTGAAGCTTTCTTT.

This clonotype was seen many times. The V and J genes are TRBV18 and TRBJ2-4, with D possibly being TRBD1 or TRBD2 (5 bases each). Trimming removed 3 bases from V and 6 bases from J, with 21 bases in between. CDR1 KGHSH and CDR2 LQKENI come from the germline V gene. The CDR3 totals 17 residues. The CDR3 nucleotides read TGTGCCAGCTCACCCCCAGGGAGCGGCTATGTCGGAAACATTCAGTACTTC. Protein product: CASSPPGSGYVGNIQYF.

Only a few counts were recorded for this clonotype. The J gene is TRBJ2-1, the V gene TRBV6-9, with 13 bases lining up with TRBD2. Trimming took 5 bases from V and 6 from J; bases not matched to a gene: 10. The CDR3 consists of 17 residues. CDR1 and CDR2 from the germline V gene are MNHGY and SVAAGI. CDR3: CASSTQGLAGTLNEQFF. The CDR3 DNA follows: TGTGCCAGCAGTACCCAGGGACTAGCGGGGACCCTCAATGAGCAGTTCTTC.

This clonotype has ten or more counts. The J gene is TRBJ1-5, the V gene TRBV7-8, with D perhaps matching TRBD1 (6 bases). Germline V CDR1 and CDR2: SGHVS, FQNEAQ. Trimming stripped 5 bases from V and 1 base from J, with 18 bases between. The CDR3 runs to 17 residues. CDR3 bases: TGTGCCAGCAGCCCAAGACAGGCCTCAGGGAGCAATCAGCCCCAGCATTTT. It codes for CASSPRQASGSNQPQHF. Drawing the rest from reference TRBV7-8 and TRBJ1-5, the complete variable domain is GAGVSQSPRYKVAKRGQDVALRCDPISGHVSLFWYQQALGQGPEFLTYFQNEAQLDKSGLPSDRFFAERPEGSVSTLKIQRTQQEDSAVYLCASSPRQASGSNQPQHFGDGTRLSIL.